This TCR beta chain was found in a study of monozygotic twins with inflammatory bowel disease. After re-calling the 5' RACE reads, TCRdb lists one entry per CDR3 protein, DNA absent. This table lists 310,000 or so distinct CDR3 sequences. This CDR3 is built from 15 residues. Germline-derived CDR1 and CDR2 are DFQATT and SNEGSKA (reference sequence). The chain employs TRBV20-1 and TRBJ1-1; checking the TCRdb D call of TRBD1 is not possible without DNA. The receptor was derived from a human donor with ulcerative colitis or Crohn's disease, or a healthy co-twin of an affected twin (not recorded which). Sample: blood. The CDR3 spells CSARAQNRGDTEAFF.